A single sample gave rise to the 9 T cell receptor beta chains below, sequenced in a study of breast tumors, draining lymph nodes, adjacent tissues. TCRdb reanalysed the multiplex PCR reads using MiXCR and keeps one entry per CDR3 protein. The sample holds around 130,000 distinct CDR3 sequences, 15% to 20% seen once. Samples came from axillary lymph nodes draining the breast cancer. The sample consisted of axillary lymph node tissue. These receptor sequences come from a female donor with breast cancer. Some clones in this sample may be carry-over from other donors' samples.

The sample holds many counts of this clonotype. The chain joins TRBV5-1 to TRBJ2-1; no clear D gene. CDR1 and CDR2 (germline): SGHRS, YFSETQ. The CDR3 sequence is 12 residues long. Trimming shortened V by 0 bases and J by 9 bases, and 7 bases separated the two germline ends. CDR3 nucleotides: TGCGCCAGCAGCTTGGTTGGAAGTGAGCAGTTCTTC. It yields the protein CASSLVGSEQFF.

This clonotype was detected ten times or more. The gene calls are TRBV28 and TRBJ2-7; TRBD2 is a possible D gene (5 bases). This CDR3 is 16 amino acids long. Trimming cost V 5 bases and J 1 base, with 18 bases left between them. CDR1 MDHEN and CDR2 SYDVKM come from the germline V gene. Written as DNA, the CDR3 is TGTGCCAGCAGTAAGTTCAATAGCGCCGTTTCCTACGAGCAGTACTTC. Its protein product is CASSKFNSAVSYEQYF.

This clonotype appeared a few times. A much larger clone sits a single nucleotide away, making a read error possible. The chain is built from TRBV11-2 and TRBJ2-5, with D perhaps matching TRBD1 (6 bases). Germline-derived CDR1 and CDR2 are SGHAT and FQNNGV. Trimming removed 4 bases from V and 2 bases from J, with 14 bases in between. The CDR3 length is 15 residues. CDR3 coding DNA: TGTGCCAGCAGCTCAGGGGTAGCGCAACAAGAGACCCAGTACTTC. Translating it yields CASSSGVAQQETQYF.

In its sample, this clonotype was seen many times. V is TRBV6-5 and J is TRBJ2-7, with a possible D match to TRBD1 (7 bases). CDR1 is MNHEY, CDR2 SVGAGI, per germline. The CDR3 is 14 amino acids. V gave up 2 bases and J gave up 2 bases, with 10 bases separating them. The CDR3 DNA is TGTGCCAGCAGTTACGGGGGGACAGCCTACGAGCAGTACTTC. Residues: CASSYGGTAYEQYF.

Ten or more counts support this clonotype. The junction does not match germline at one end; this may be a read error. V and J are TRBV6-1 and TRBJ2-5, with 7 nucleotides matching TRBD1. This CDR3 region has 11 residues. Germline CDR1 and CDR2: MNHNS and SASEGT. CDR3 sequence reads: CASNTGTDVFF. DNA for the CDR3: TGTGCCAGCAATACCGGGACAGATGTCTTTTTC.

J is TRBJ2-5 and V is TRBV28, with unresolved D. The CDR3 has 14 amino acids. Germline CDR1 MDHEN, CDR2 SYDVKM. Trimming pared 3 bases from V and 2 bases from J, leaving 10 bases between. The CDR3 sequence: CASSFGSGQETQYF. The CDR3 DNA follows: TGTGCCAGCAGTTTCGGTTCTGGGCAAGAGACCCAGTACTTC.

At least ten counts were recorded for this clonotype. This chain links TRBV5-6 with TRBJ1-5; 7 nucleotides match TRBD1. CDR3 length: 16 residues. V lost 0 bases and J lost 3; bases outside the gene matches: 6. Germline loops: CDR1 SGHDT, CDR2 YYEEEE. CDR3 loop: CASSLAGGGYNQPQHF. CDR3 nucleotide sequence: TGTGCCAGCAGCTTGGCCGGAGGGGGCTACAATCAGCCCCAGCATTTT.

This clonotype was seen ten or more times. CDR3 in amino acids: CASSFGLAGKQETQYF. Here the CDR3 DNA reads TGTGCCAGCAGCTTTGGACTAGCGGGGAAACAAGAGACCCAGTACTTC. V is TRBV13 and J is TRBJ2-5, with TRBD2 matching 12 bases. Germline CDR1 reads PRHDT; CDR2 reads FYEKMQ (reference sequence). This CDR3 is 16 amino acids long. V shed 3 bases and J 2 bases; nucleotides not matched to a gene: 4.

With respect to this clonotype: A read error may be the cause here, since a much bigger clone is one base away. This CDR3 is missing its conserved last phenylalanine or tryptophan, likely due to a read error. The rearrangement joins TRBV9 to TRBJ2-3, with TRBD2 identical over 10 bases. This CDR3 is 15 amino acids long. Per germline, CDR1 SGDLS and CDR2 YYNGEE. V lost 0 bases, J lost 6 bases, and 4 bases stayed unmatched. CDR3 coding DNA: TGTGCCAGCAGCGTAGAATTAGCGGGGGGTGATACGCAGTATCTT. Encoded protein: CASSVELAGGDTQYL.